These T cell receptor beta chains were read from a single sample in a study of blood T cell repertoires in COVID-19. Profiling relied on immunoSEQ multiplex PCR, and the TCRdb table lists in-frame clones only, not all of them. The sample has around 210,000 clones, approximately 85% seen once. The sample comprised peripheral blood. All receptors come from a man aged 50 to 59 with COVID-19, enrolled during active disease. Both conserved end residues are part of each CDR3. The D gene is left open where the match is weak. The size of a clone is reported for some rows only, either as once, few or many, or as a class for expanded clones.

>-|TRBJ2-7|-|TRBV6-5
CASSYSARAVFGQYF
TGTGCCAGCAGTTACTCAGCCAGGGCCGTGTTCGGGCAGTACTTC
>-|TRBJ1-2|-|TRBV30
CAWSRDRPNYGYTF
TGTGCCTGGAGCCGAGACAGACCTAACTATGGCTACACCTTC
>-|TRBJ2-5|-|TRBV19
CATQQGRPRETQYF
TGTGCCACCCAACAGGGAAGACCCCGAGAGACCCAGTACTTC
>TRBD1|TRBJ1-5|-|TRBV29-1
CSVRGQGADQPQHF
TGCAGCGTTCGGGGCCAGGGGGCCGATCAGCCCCAGCATTTT
>TRBD1|TRBJ1-2|-|TRBV11-2
CASSPLGWDRGFGYTF
TGTGCCAGCAGCCCCCTAGGATGGGACAGGGGGTTTGGCTACACCTTC
>-|TRBJ1-1|-|TRBV6-5
CASSPQDSRNTEAFF
TGTGCCAGCAGTCCCCAGGACAGCCGGAACACTGAAGCTTTCTTT
>TRBD1|TRBJ1-2|-|TRBV10-3
CAISERGPYGYTF
TGTGCCATCAGTGAAAGGGGGCCTTATGGCTACACCTTC
>-|TRBJ2-5|-|TRBV6-6
CASSLGIPGYQETQYF
TGTGCCAGCAGTTTGGGCATACCGGGGTACCAAGAGACCCAGTACTTC
>-|TRBJ1-3|-|TRBV5-5
CASSLGGDPSGNTIYF
TGTGCCAGCAGCTTAGGGGGGGACCCCTCTGGAAACACCATATATTTT
>-|TRBJ1-1|-|TRBV3-1/TRBV3-2
CASSKIQGNTEAFF
TGTGCCAGCAGCAAAATACAGGGGAACACTGAAGCTTTCTTT
>-|TRBJ2-2|-|TRBV7-5
CAVRDSRSLKNTGELFF
TGTGCCGTTCGGGACTCCCGGTCCCTTAAGAACACCGGGGAGCTGTTTTTT
>TRBD2|TRBJ2-2|-|TRBV5-4
CASSRGGEDTGELFF
TGTGCCAGCAGCCGCGGGGGGGAGGACACCGGGGAGCTGTTTTTT
>TRBD2|TRBJ2-3|-|TRBV5-1
CASSSLLSGGADTQYF
TGCGCCAGCAGCTCGCTACTTAGCGGGGGGGCAGATACGCAGTATTTT
>-|TRBJ1-4|-|TRBV19
CASMGSGEKLFF
TGTGCCAGTATGGGCAGTGGAGAAAAACTGTTTTTT
>-|TRBJ1-2|-|TRBV19
CASSIRGQSNYGYTF
TGTGCCAGTAGTATCCGGGGACAATCTAACTATGGCTACACCTTC
>-|TRBJ1-5|-|TRBV2
CASSEMRQVGQPQHF
TGTGCCAGCAGTGAAATGAGACAGGTTGGTCAGCCCCAGCATTTT
>TRBD1|TRBJ1-1|-|TRBV6-2/TRBV6-3
CASSSDRDRSYTEAFF
TGTGCCAGCAGCTCCGATCGGGACAGGTCGTACACTGAAGCTTTCTTT
>-|TRBJ2-7|few|TRBV3-1/TRBV3-2
CASRYRFYSYEQYF
TGTGCCAGCAGGTACAGATTCTACTCCTACGAGCAGTACTTC
>-|TRBJ2-2|once|TRBV9
CASSVAGWDRELFF
TGTGCCAGCAGCGTAGCAGGTTGGGACAGGGAGCTGTTTTTT
>-|TRBJ2-1|-|TRBV3-1/TRBV3-2
CASSPHLPVNEQFF
TGTGCCAGCAGCCCGCATTTGCCGGTGAATGAGCAGTTCTTC
>-|TRBJ2-5|few|TRBV2
CASSESRPRGYF
TGTGCCAGCAGTGAAAGCAGGCCCCGGGGGTACTTC
>TRBD2|TRBJ2-1|-|TRBV11-2
CASSQPGGVSPNEQFF
TGTGCCAGCAGCCAACCCGGGGGGGTGTCCCCGAATGAGCAGTTCTTC
>-|TRBJ2-5|-|TRBV6-2/TRBV6-3
CASSYLADYQETQYF
TGTGCCAGCAGTTACCTGGCAGATTACCAAGAGACCCAGTACTTC
>TRBD2|TRBJ2-7|few|TRBV7-2
CASSELAASYEQYF
TGTGCCAGCAGTGAACTAGCGGCCTCCTACGAGCAGTACTTC
>TRBD1|TRBJ1-2|-|TRBV5-1
CASRSLQGAYGYTF
TGCGCCAGCCGCTCCCTCCAGGGGGCTTATGGCTACACCTTC
>-|TRBJ2-7|few|TRBV7-6
CASSVSGLSSYEQYF
TGTGCCAGCAGCGTGTCGGGACTGTCGTCTTACGAGCAGTACTTC
>TRBD1|TRBJ1-4|-|TRBV11-2
CASSTMTGEGDEKLFF
TGTGCCAGCAGCACCATGACAGGGGAAGGGGATGAAAAACTGTTTTTT
>-|TRBJ1-6|once|TRBV6-4
CASSDSMSNSYNSPLHF
TGTGCCAGCAGTGACTCGATGAGTAACTCCTATAATTCACCCCTCCACTTT
>-|TRBJ1-3|-|TRBV19
CASVISPGNTIYF
TGTGCCAGCGTGATAAGCCCTGGAAACACCATATATTTT
>-|TRBJ1-1|-|TRBV7-9
CASSLSSMNTEAFF
TGTGCCAGCAGCTTATCTTCTATGAACACTGAAGCTTTCTTT
>TRBD1|TRBJ2-2|-|TRBV19
CASRPRTGMANTGELFF
TGTGCCAGTCGGCCTCGGACAGGGATGGCGAACACCGGGGAGCTGTTTTTT
>TRBD2|TRBJ2-3|-|TRBV19
CASSIPFPGLASGTDTQYF
TGTGCCAGTAGTATTCCCTTCCCGGGACTAGCATCTGGCACAGATACGCAGTATTTT
>TRBD1|TRBJ2-2|-|TRBV4-2
CASSPQGANTGELFF
TGTGCCAGCAGCCCTCAGGGGGCAAACACCGGGGAGCTGTTTTTT
>-|TRBJ2-6|-|TRBV19
CASSKGVTGANVLTF
TGTGCCAGTAGTAAAGGGGTTACAGGGGCCAACGTCCTGACTTTC
>-|TRBJ2-3|-|TRBV7-7
CASSLGTGRGDTQYF
TGTGCTAGCAGCTTAGGTACAGGGAGGGGAGATACGCAGTATTTT
>-|TRBJ2-7|few|TRBV5-8
CASSLHYGVPGEQYF
TGTGCCAGCAGCTTGCATTACGGGGTACCGGGGGAGCAGTACTTC
>TRBD1|TRBJ1-1|-|TRBV28
CASIPGQGSTEAFF
TGTGCCAGCATCCCGGGACAGGGGAGTACTGAAGCTTTCTTT
>TRBD1|TRBJ2-7|-|TRBV3-1/TRBV3-2
CASSQARGQGAYEQYF
TGTGCCAGCAGCCAAGCTCGAGGACAGGGGGCTTACGAGCAGTACTTC
>-|TRBJ1-5|-|TRBV5-1
CARMTGVIHSNQPQHF
TGCGCCAGGATGACAGGAGTAATACATAGCAATCAGCCCCAGCATTTT
>TRBD1|TRBJ1-1|-|TRBV28
CAILHRTGGTEAFF
TGTGCCATCCTTCACCGGACAGGGGGCACTGAAGCTTTCTTT
>-|TRBJ2-6|-|TRBV11-1
CASSLAYSGANVLTF
TGTGCCAGCAGCTTAGCCTACTCTGGGGCCAACGTCCTGACTTTC
>-|TRBJ1-2|many|TRBV4-3
CASSQGVKPEDGYTF
TGCGCCAGCAGCCAAGGCGTCAAACCTGAGGATGGCTACACCTTC
>TRBD1|TRBJ1-1|-|TRBV6-1
CASSEPGQAKTEAFF
TGTGCCAGCAGTGAACCGGGACAGGCAAAAACTGAAGCTTTCTTT
>TRBD1|TRBJ1-1|-|TRBV5-1
CASSSTQGARTEAFF
TGCGCCAGCAGCTCCACTCAGGGGGCTAGGACTGAAGCTTTCTTT
>-|TRBJ2-5|-|TRBV18
CASSPNREETQYF
TGTGCCAGCTCACCCAACAGAGAAGAGACCCAGTACTTC
>-|TRBJ1-1|-|TRBV5-1
CASSLGTPASTEAFF
TGCGCCAGCAGCTTGGGGACACCCGCGAGTACTGAAGCTTTCTTT
>TRBD2|TRBJ2-3|-|TRBV15
CATSRVAGGELNTQYF
TGTGCCACCAGCAGAGTCGCGGGGGGCGAGCTAAATACGCAGTATTTT
>TRBD1|TRBJ2-7|-|TRBV30
CACGTGGAFPYEQYF
TGTGCCTGCGGGACAGGGGGCGCTTTTCCCTACGAGCAGTACTTC
>TRBD1|TRBJ2-5|-|TRBV5-6
CASSTPLTGLSETQYF
TGTGCCAGCAGCACCCCGCTGACAGGGCTATCGGAGACCCAGTACTTC